This TCR beta chain is drawn from a study of Ad26.COV2.S vaccination and SARS-CoV-2 variants. On the study more broadly: Each vaccinee took Ad26.COV2.S intramuscularly, once or twice 56 days apart.

V shed 0 bases and J shed 9 bases, with 6 bases lying between them. The CDR3 runs 12 residues. Germline V gene data show CDR1 as GTSNPN and CDR2 as SVGIG (reference sequence). The study, taken as a whole, reports: Placebo recipients and vaccine recipients were similar in non-spike TCR breadth. Higher spike-specific TCR breadth was found in vaccine recipients than in placebo recipients. A substantial breadth of spike-specific CD8+ and CD4+ T cell responses after vaccination has been reported.

Treatment in this sample: some 20 received Ad26.COV2.S at low or high dose, single or two shots; several received placebo; per-sample allocation not given. It was on day 63 after the first vaccine or placebo injection that samples were taken. This clone appeared a few times. Its antigen is unidentified. Clones were read by immunoSEQ multiplex PCR, and TCRdb kept only the in-frame ones, dropping some. The table shows 380,000 or so clones, with approximately 83% occurring only once. J is TRBJ1-6 and V is TRBV30; a possible D gene is TRBD1 (6 bases). The source of this sequence is a person aged 18 to 65 who received the Ad26.COV2.S COVID-19 vaccine or a placebo. Material: peripheral blood, obtained in a trial of Ad26.COV2.S vaccine versus placebo. The CDR3 is CAWSVQGSPLHF. CDR3 nucleotides: TGTGCCTGGAGTGTACAGGGTTCACCCCTCCACTTT.